This paragraph reports one TCR beta chain. TCRdb's copy holds only in-frame clones and misses some; the assay was immunoSEQ multiplex PCR. In the table there are 130,000 to 150,000 clones, around 89% of which are singletons. The germline gives CDR1 MNHEY, CDR2 SMNVEV (reference sequence). The V gene end was trimmed by 4 bases and the J gene end by 3 bases; junction bases not matched to a gene: 3. This CDR3 has 13 residues. The data were taken from a study of blood T cell repertoires in COVID-19. The specimen sequenced was PBMCs or T cells enriched from blood (not recorded which). The chain joins TRBV27 to TRBJ2-7; TRBD2 aligns across 7 bases. This clonotype originated in a woman aged 25 to 45 with acute COVID-19. The CDR3, as DNA: TGTGCCAGCAGTTGGGGGGGGAACTACGAGCAGTACTTC. It yields the protein CASSWGGNYEQYF.